This T cell receptor (beta chain) stems from a study of blood T cell repertoires in COVID-19. Overall study: Sites in the United States, Italy and Spain provided acute and convalescent COVID-19 samples. Nucleic acid was either cDNA or gDNA, and it came from T cells, B-cell-depleted T cells, or PBMCs.

How the authors handled the data: Amplification of reference gene primers provided the estimated nucleated cell counts. This table comes from immunoSEQ multiplex PCR, and its TCRdb copy is limited to in-frame clones, with some not included. That table is the source of V, J and clone size, and D and trimming were worked out from the DNA. Counted here are approximately 220,000 clones, 65% to 85% occurring once; the ten biggest clones make up 8% to 13%. With V trimmed by 1 base and J by 0 bases, 17 bases remained unmatched. Looked up from germline, CDR1 is LNHDA and CDR2 is SQIVND (reference sequence). The CDR3 sequence is 21 residues long.

The sequence derives from a woman at least 80 years old with acute or convalescent COVID-19. Sequenced sample: peripheral blood. The V and J genes are TRBV19 and TRBJ2-2; 7 bases match TRBD2. In DNA, the CDR3 is TGTGCCAGTAGTATAGTAATGCGGGAGTCTCTCAGATCCGCGAACACCGGGGAGCTGTTTTTT. Encoded protein: CASSIVMRESLRSANTGELFF.